These T cell receptor beta chains were read from a single sample in a study of blood T cell repertoires in COVID-19. Only in-frame clones appear in the TCRdb table, and some are missing; sequencing was by immunoSEQ multiplex PCR. Of 250,000 to 300,000 clones listed, almost 85% are singletons. What was sequenced was peripheral blood. The receptors come from a man aged 50-59 years with active or convalescent COVID-19. CDR3s include the opening cysteine and the closing phenylalanine or tryptophan. The D gene is left open where the match is weak. Clone size is given for some rows only: seen once, a few or many times, or a class if the clone is expanded.

>.|.|TRBV4-2|TRBJ2-7
TGTGCCAGCAGCCAAGATATATCGAGGTCCTACGAGCAGTACTTC
CASSQDISRSYEQYF
>.|TRBD2|TRBV2|TRBJ2-3
TGTGCCAGCAGTCTCCTAGCGGTCGGCACAGATACGCAGTATTTT
CASSLLAVGTDTQYF
>.|TRBD1|TRBV18|TRBJ2-3
TGTGCCAGCTCACCACAGGGGGCGCTTAGCACAGATACGCAGTATTTT
CASSPQGALSTDTQYF
>.|.|TRBV19|TRBJ2-5
TGTGCCAGTAGTCTGGCGGGGGCTCTACAAGAGACCCAGTACTTC
CASSLAGALQETQYF
>.|.|TRBV6-6|TRBJ2-7
TGTGCCAGCAGTTACTCACCAAAGGGTAGCGCCTACGAGCAGTACTTC
CASSYSPKGSAYEQYF
>.|.|TRBV7-2|TRBJ1-1
TGTGCCAGCACCTCAGGGGAGGGGTTAAGTTCTGAAGCTTTCTTT
CASTSGEGLSSEAFF
>.|TRBD1|TRBV29-1|TRBJ2-5
TGCAGCGTTGAAGAGGGGCTAGAGGACAGGGGAGAGACCCAGTACTTC
CSVEEGLEDRGETQYF
>.|.|TRBV7-9|TRBJ2-3
TGTGCCAGCAGCTTTCAACCTGCGGGCGGAGATACGCAGTATTTT
CASSFQPAGGDTQYF
>.|TRBD1|TRBV4-1|TRBJ2-3
TGCGCCAGCAGCCATAGAGACAGGGGGATTTCAGATACGCAGTATTTT
CASSHRDRGISDTQYF
>.|TRBD1|TRBV3-1/TRBV3-2|TRBJ1-4
TGTGCCAGCAGCCAAAAGCCGGGACAGCCTGAAAAACTGTTTTTT
CASSQKPGQPEKLFF
>many|.|TRBV11-2|TRBJ1-2
TGTGCCAGCAGCTCCTCGCGGGGCTCAGACTATGGCTACACCTTC
CASSSSRGSDYGYTF
>.|TRBD2|TRBV7-2|TRBJ2-3
TGTGCCAGCAGCTCAGGACTAGCGGAAACGCAGTATTTT
CASSSGLAETQYF
>.|TRBD1|TRBV7-9|TRBJ2-5
TGTGCCAGCAGATTAGGTGAATACGGGACAGAAAAAGAGACCCAGTACTTC
CASRLGEYGTEKETQYF
>.|.|TRBV27|TRBJ1-5
TGTGCCAGCAGTTCTGGACTGCTAAATCAGCCCCAGCATTTT
CASSSGLLNQPQHF
>.|TRBD2|TRBV5-1|TRBJ2-3
TGCGCCAGCAGCCCCGTAGCGGGAGGGATCACAGATACGCAGTATTTT
CASSPVAGGITDTQYF
>few|TRBD1|TRBV28|TRBJ1-6
TGTGCCAGCAAAGGGGGCGGCTATAATTCACCCCTCCACTTT
CASKGGGYNSPLHF
>.|.|TRBV19|TRBJ1-1
TGTGCCAGTCTGGACCGTTTCACCCTCCAGGGAACTGAAGCTTTCTTT
CASLDRFTLQGTEAFF
>.|TRBD1|TRBV28|TRBJ1-1
TGTGCCAGCAGTTTACCTCAGGGGGTGAACACTGAAGCTTTCTTT
CASSLPQGVNTEAFF
>.|.|TRBV29-1|TRBJ1-3
TGCAGCGTTGAACCCCAGGGGAGCTCTGGAAACACCATATATTTT
CSVEPQGSSGNTIYF
>.|.|TRBV2|TRBJ1-2
TGTGCCAGCAGTGAAAAAGGGGGCTATGGCTACACCTTC
CASSEKGGYGYTF
>once|TRBD2|TRBV2|TRBJ2-3
TGTGCCAGCATAATAGCGGGAGAACGGGCAGATACGCAGTATTTT
CASIIAGERADTQYF
>.|.|TRBV28|TRBJ1-2
TGTGCCACAGGGCTCGGCCCATATGGCTACACCTTC
CATGLGPYGYTF
>.|.|TRBV19|TRBJ1-1
TGTGCCATCAAGACAGCAATGAACACTGAAGCTTTCTTT
CAIKTAMNTEAFF
>.|TRBD2|TRBV28|TRBJ2-3
TGTGCCAGCGCGAGCGGGAGGAGTAGCACAGATACGCAGTATTTT
CASASGRSSTDTQYF
>.|TRBD1|TRBV18|TRBJ1-5
TGTGCCAGCTCACCAAACCGAGGGGGCGGAAGCAATCAGCCCCAGCATTTT
CASSPNRGGGSNQPQHF
>.|.|TRBV4-3|TRBJ1-6
TGCGCCAGCAGCCAATACTTGAGCGATTCACCCCTCCACTTT
CASSQYLSDSPLHF
>.|.|TRBV9|TRBJ1-6
TGTGCCAGCAGCGTACAGGGGCAGAATTCACCCCTCCACTTT
CASSVQGQNSPLHF
>.|.|TRBV5-1|TRBJ1-2
TGCGCCAGCAGCTTCTTACGAGGGCCGCGTGATGGCTACACCTTC
CASSFLRGPRDGYTF
>.|TRBD2|TRBV20-1|TRBJ2-7
TGCAGTGCTAGTTCACTAGCGGGAGGATCCTACGAGCAGTACTTC
CSASSLAGGSYEQYF
>.|.|TRBV28|TRBJ2-7
TGTGCCAGCAGTTTTCAGGGCCCCTACGAGCAGTACTTC
CASSFQGPYEQYF
>.|.|TRBV5-4|TRBJ2-2
TGTGCCAGCAGCCCGGGGACTGGCTTCACCGGGGAGCTGTTTTTT
CASSPGTGFTGELFF
>.|.|TRBV5-1|TRBJ1-6
TGCGCCAGCAGCTTGCGGGACCCGGGGGTCAATTCACCCCTCCACTTT
CASSLRDPGVNSPLHF
>.|TRBD2|TRBV15|TRBJ2-7
TGTGCCACCAGCCCCCGAGCGGGAGGGGCCTACGAGCAGTACTTC
CATSPRAGGAYEQYF
>few|TRBD1|TRBV30|TRBJ1-5
TGTGCCTGGAGTCACGGTAGGGGACAGGGGGCTAGCAATCAGCCCCAGCATTTT
CAWSHGRGQGASNQPQHF
>.|.|TRBV5-1|TRBJ2-1
TGCGCCAGCAGCTTGGGCCAAACATCTTACAATGAGCAGTTCTTC
CASSLGQTSYNEQFF
>few|TRBD2|TRBV29-1|TRBJ2-1
TGCAGCTCGGGACTAGAAATCGGCGTATACAATGAGCAGTTCTTC
CSSGLEIGVYNEQFF
>once|.|TRBV15|TRBJ2-1
TGTGCCACCAGCAGAGCCTCTCCCTTCGTTTCGTCGGAGCAGTTCTTC
CATSRASPFVSSEQFF
>.|.|TRBV25-1|TRBJ2-3
TGTGCCAGCAGTGAAGGAGGGGCAGGGAAAGGAGATACGCAGTATTTT
CASSEGGAGKGDTQYF
>.|TRBD1|TRBV2|TRBJ1-4
TGTGCCAGCAGACCGGGACAGAGTAATGAAAAACTGTTTTTT
CASRPGQSNEKLFF
>.|.|TRBV6-5|TRBJ1-2
TGTGCCAGCAGTTACTCAGCGGGCAGGGTGGGATATGGCTACACCTTC
CASSYSAGRVGYGYTF
>.|TRBD1|TRBV24-1|TRBJ1-4
TGTGCCACCAGTGACCGAACCGGGACAGGGGATGAAAAACTGTTTTTT
CATSDRTGTGDEKLFF
>.|.|TRBV30|TRBJ2-7
TGTGCCTGGACACAGGGCTACGAGCAGTACTTC
CAWTQGYEQYF
>.|TRBD1|TRBV3-1/TRBV3-2|TRBJ1-4
TGTGCCAGCAGGAAGGGACAGTTTAATGAAAAACTGTTTTTT
CASRKGQFNEKLFF
>.|.|TRBV30|TRBJ2-1
TGTGCCTGGTCGCGATATGTGGCGGGGCCGAATGAGCAGTTCTTC
CAWSRYVAGPNEQFF
>.|.|TRBV19|TRBJ2-7
TGTGCCAGTAGTTCTAGAAAGGGCAGTACAGGGCCAGGCGAGCAGTACTTC
CASSSRKGSTGPGEQYF
>.|TRBD2|TRBV7-3|TRBJ2-1
TGTGCCAGCAGCTCAGCTAGCGGGTCGTGGAATGAGCAGTTCTTC
CASSSASGSWNEQFF
>.|.|TRBV30|TRBJ2-3
TGTGCCTTAAGCAATTTTGGAGATACGCAGTATTTT
CALSNFGDTQYF
>.|.|TRBV24-1|TRBJ2-1
TGTGCCACCAGCGAGAGTCCGTCCCTAGGAGTATTCCGGGAGCAGTTCTTC
CATSESPSLGVFREQFF
>.|.|TRBV19|TRBJ2-1
TGTGCCAGTAGTGTTCCCCCCGGCGGGGCCAGCTCCTACAATGAGCAGTTCTTC
CASSVPPGGASSYNEQFF